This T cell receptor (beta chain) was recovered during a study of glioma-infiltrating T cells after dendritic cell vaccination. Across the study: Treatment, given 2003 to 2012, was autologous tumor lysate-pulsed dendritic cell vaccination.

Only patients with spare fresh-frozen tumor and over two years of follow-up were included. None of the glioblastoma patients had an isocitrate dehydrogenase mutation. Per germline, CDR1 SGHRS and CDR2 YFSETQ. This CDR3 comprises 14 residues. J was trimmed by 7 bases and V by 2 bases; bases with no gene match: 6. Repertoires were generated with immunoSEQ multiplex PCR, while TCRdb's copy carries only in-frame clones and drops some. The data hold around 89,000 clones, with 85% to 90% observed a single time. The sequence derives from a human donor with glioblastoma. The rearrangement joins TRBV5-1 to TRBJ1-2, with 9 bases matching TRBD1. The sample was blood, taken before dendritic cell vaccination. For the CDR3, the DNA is TGCGCCAGCAGCTTCGGACAGGGGAGGGGTGGCTACACCTTC. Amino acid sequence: CASSFGQGRGGYTF.